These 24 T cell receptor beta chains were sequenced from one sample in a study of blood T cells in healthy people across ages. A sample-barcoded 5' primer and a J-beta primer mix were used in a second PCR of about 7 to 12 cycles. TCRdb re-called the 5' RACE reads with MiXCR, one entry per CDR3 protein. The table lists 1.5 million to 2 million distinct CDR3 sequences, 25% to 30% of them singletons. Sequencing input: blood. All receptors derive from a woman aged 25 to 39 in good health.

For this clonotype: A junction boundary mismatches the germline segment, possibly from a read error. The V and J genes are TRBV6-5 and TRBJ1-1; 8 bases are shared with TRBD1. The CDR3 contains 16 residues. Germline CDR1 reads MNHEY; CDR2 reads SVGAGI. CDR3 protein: CASSLSGGRGDTEVFF. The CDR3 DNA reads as TGTGCCAGCAGTTTGTCAGGGGGCAGGGGGGACACTGAAGTTTTCTTT.

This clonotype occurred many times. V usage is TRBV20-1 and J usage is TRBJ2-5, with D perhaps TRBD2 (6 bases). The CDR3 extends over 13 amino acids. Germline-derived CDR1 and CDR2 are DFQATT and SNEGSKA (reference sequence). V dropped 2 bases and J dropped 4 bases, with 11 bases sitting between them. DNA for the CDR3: TGCAGTGCTAGAACGCGGGGTGGAGAGACCCAGTACTTC. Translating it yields CSARTRGGETQYF.

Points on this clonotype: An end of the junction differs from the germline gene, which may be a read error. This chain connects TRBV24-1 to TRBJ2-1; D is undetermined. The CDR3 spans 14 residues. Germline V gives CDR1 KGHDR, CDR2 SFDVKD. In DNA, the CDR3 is TGTGCCGCCAGTGTATCGGCAGCATACAATGAGCAGTTCTTC. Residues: CAASVSAAYNEQFF.

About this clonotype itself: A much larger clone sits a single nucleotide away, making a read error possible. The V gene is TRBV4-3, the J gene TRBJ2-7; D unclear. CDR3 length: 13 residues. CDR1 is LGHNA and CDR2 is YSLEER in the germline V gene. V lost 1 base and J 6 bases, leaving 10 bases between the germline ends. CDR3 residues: CASSQGIRGEQYF. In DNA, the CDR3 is TGCGCCAGCAGCCAAGGTATACGAGGCGAGCAGTACTTC.

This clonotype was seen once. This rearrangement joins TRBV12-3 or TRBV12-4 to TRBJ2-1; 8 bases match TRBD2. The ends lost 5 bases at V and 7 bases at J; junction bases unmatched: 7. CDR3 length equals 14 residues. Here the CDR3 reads CASSDLAGRNEQFF. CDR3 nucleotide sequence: TGTGCCAGCAGTGATCTAGCGGGCCGGAATGAGCAGTTCTTC.

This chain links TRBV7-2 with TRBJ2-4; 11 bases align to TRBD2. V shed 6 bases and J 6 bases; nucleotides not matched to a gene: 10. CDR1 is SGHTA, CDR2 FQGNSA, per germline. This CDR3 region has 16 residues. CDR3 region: CASRAPSGRRGNIQYF. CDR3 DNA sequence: TGTGCCAGCAGAGCCCCTAGCGGGAGGCGTGGAAACATTCAGTACTTC. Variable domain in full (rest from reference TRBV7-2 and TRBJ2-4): GAGVSQSPSNKVTEKGKDVELRCDPISGHTALYWYRQSLGQGLEFLIYFQGNSAPDKSGLPSDRFSAERTGGSVSTLTIQRTQQEDSAVYLCASRAPSGRRGNIQYFGAGTRLSVL.

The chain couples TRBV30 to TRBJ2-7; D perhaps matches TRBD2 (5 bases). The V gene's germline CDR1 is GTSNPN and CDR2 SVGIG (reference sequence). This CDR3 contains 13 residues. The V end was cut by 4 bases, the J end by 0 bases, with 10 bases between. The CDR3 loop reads CAWIGLDSYEQYF. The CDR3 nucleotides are TGTGCCTGGATAGGACTGGACTCCTACGAGCAGTACTTC.

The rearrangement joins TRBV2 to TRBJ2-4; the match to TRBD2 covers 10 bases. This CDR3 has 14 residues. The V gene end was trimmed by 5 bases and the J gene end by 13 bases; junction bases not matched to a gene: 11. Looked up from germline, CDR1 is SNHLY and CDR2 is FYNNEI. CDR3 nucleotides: TGTGCCAGCAGTCAGCGGGAGGGCCCCAATGAGCAGTACTTC. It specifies CASSQREGPNEQYF.

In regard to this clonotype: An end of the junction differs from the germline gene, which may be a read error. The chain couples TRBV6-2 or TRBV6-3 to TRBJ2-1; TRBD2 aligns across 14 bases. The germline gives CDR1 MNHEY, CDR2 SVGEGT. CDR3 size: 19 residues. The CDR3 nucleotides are TGTGCCAGCAGTTGGACTAGCGGGAGGTACTCCCCACTCCTCAATAAGCAGTTCTTC. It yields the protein CASSWTSGRYSPLLNKQFF.

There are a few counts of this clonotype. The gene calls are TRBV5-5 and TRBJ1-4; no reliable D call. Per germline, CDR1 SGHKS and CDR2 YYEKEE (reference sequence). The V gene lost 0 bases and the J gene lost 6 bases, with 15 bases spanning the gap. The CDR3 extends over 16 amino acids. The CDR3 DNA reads TGTGCCAGCAGCTTGGCCAGAGGGAGGCTCTATGAAAAACTGTTTTTT. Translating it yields CASSLARGRLYEKLFF.

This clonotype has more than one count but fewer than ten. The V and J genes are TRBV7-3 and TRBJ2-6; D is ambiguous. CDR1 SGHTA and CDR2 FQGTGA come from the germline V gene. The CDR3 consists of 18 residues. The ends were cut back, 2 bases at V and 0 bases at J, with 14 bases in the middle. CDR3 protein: CASSLGLLKSSGANVLTF. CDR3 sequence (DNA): TGTGCCAGCAGCTTAGGGCTGCTGAAATCCTCTGGGGCCAACGTCCTGACTTTC. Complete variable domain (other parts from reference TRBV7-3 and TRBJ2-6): GAGVSQTPSNKVTEKGKYVELRCDPISGHTALYWYRQSLGQGPEFLIYFQGTGAADDSGLPNDRFFAVRPEGSVSTLKIQRTERGDSAVYLCASSLGLLKSSGANVLTFGAGSRLTVL.

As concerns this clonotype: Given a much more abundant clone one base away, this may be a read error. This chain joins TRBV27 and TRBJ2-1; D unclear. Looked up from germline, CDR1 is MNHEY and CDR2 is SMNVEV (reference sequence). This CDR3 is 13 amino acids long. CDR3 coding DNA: TGTGCCAGCAGGTTATCGCCTTCCAATGAGCAGTTCTTC. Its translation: CASRLSPSNEQFF.

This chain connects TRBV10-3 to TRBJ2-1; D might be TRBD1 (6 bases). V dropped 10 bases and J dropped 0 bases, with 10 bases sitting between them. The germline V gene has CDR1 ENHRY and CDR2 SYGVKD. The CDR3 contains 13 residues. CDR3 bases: TGTGCCACCCGACAGGACTCCTACAATGAGCAGTTCTTC. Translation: CATRQDSYNEQFF.

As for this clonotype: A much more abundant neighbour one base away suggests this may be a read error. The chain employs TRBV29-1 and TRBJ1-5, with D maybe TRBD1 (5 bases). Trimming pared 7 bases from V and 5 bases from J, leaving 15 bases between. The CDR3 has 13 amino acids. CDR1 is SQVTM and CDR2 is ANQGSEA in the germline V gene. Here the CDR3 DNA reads TGCAGCGCTACACAGGAGAGGGATCAGCCCCAGCATTTT. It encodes CSATQERDQPQHF.

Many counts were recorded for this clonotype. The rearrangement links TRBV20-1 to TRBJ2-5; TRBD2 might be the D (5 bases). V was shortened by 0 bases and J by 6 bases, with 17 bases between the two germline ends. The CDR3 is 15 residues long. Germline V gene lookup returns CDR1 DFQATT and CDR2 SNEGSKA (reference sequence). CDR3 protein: CSARESTGSRKTQYF. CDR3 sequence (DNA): TGCAGTGCTAGAGAAAGCACTGGGAGCAGGAAGACCCAGTACTTC.

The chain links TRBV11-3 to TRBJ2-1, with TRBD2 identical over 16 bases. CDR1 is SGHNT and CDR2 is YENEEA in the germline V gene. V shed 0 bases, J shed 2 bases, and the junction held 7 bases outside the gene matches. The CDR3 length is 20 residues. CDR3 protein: CASSLDRGGTSGGAYNEQFF. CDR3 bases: TGTGCCAGCAGCTTAGATCGAGGCGGGACTAGCGGGGGGGCCTACAATGAGCAGTTCTTC. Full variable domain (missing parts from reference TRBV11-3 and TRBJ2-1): EAGVVQSPRYKIIEKKQPVAFWCNPISGHNTLYWYLQNLGQGPELLIRYENEEAVDDSQLPKDRFSAERLKGVDSTLKIQPAELGDSAVYLCASSLDRGGTSGGAYNEQFFGPGTRLTVL.

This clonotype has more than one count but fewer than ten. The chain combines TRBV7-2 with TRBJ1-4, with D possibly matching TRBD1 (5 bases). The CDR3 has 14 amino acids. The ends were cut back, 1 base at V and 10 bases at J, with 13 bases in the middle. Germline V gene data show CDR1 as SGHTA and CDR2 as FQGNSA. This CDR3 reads CASSLVQGSGKLFF. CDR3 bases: TGTGCCAGCAGCTTAGTTCAGGGAAGCGGAAAACTGTTTTTT.

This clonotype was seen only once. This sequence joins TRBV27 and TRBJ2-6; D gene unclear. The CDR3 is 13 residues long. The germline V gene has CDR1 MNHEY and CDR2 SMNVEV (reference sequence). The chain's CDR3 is CLSAGSGANVLTF. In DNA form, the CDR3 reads TGTCTCAGCGCCGGCTCTGGGGCCAACGTCCTGACTTTC.

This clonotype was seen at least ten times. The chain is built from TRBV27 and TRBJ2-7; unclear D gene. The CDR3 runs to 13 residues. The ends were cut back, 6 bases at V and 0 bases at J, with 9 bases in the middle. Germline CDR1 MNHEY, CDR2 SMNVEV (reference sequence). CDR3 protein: CASSRGSSYEQYF. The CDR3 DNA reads TGTGCCAGCAGCAGAGGTAGCTCCTACGAGCAGTACTTC.

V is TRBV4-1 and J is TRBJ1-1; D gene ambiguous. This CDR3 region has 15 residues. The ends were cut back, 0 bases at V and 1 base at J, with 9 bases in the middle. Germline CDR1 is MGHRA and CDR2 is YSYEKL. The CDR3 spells CASSQEAVANTEAFF. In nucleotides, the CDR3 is TGCGCCAGCAGCCAAGAAGCCGTTGCGAACACTGAAGCTTTCTTT.

In DNA, the CDR3 is TGTGCCAGCAGCTTCGTAGGTACGCAGTATTTT. This translates into CASSFVGTQYF. This chain connects TRBV12-3 or TRBV12-4 to TRBJ2-3; D remains ambiguous. V lost 6 bases to trimming and J lost 8 bases, with 9 bases between them. The CDR3 is 11 residues long.

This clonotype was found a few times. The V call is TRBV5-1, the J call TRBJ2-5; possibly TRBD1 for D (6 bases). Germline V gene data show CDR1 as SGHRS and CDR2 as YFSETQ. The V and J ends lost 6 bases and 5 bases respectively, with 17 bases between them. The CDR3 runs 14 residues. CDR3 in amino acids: CASKYRVRGETQYF. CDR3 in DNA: TGCGCCAGCAAATACAGGGTACGAGGGGAGACCCAGTACTTC. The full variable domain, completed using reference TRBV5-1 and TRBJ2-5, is KAGVTQTPRYLIKTRGQQVTLSCSPISGHRSVSWYQQTPGQGLQFLFEYFSETQRNKGNFPGRFSGRQFSNSRSEMNVSTLELGDSALYLCASKYRVRGETQYFGPGTRLLVL.

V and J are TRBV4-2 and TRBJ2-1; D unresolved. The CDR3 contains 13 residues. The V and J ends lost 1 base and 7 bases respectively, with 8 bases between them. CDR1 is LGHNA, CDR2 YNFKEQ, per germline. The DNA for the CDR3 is TGTGCCAGCAGCCAAGTTGACGGGAATGAGCAGTTCTTC. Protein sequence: CASSQVDGNEQFF.

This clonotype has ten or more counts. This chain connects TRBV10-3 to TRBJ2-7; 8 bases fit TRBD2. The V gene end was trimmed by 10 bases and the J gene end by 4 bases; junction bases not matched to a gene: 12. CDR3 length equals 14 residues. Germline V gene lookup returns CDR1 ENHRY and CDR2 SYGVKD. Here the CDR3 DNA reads TGTGCCACCGCCTTAGCGGGAAAGGCGTACGAGCAGTACTTC. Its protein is CATALAGKAYEQYF.